This is a list of T cell receptor beta chains from one sample in a study of T-cell reconstitution after alpha-beta-depleted transplantation in children. Each CDR3 protein is one row after TCRdb ran MiXCR on the PCR reads. The sample contains 200,000 to 300,000 distinct CDR3 sequences, roughly 23% of which appear only once. The starting material was PBMCs, obtained before TCRalphabeta/CD19-depleted stem cell transplant. The receptor set was obtained from a girl aged 2 to 9 with Fanconi anemia, due to receive a stem cell transplant. The CDR3 runs from the conserved cysteine through the conserved F or W. D genes are given only for firm matches. Only part of the rows carry a size: once, few, many, or a class if the clone is expanded.

len: 14; abundance: many; j_gene: TRBJ2-1; v_gene: TRBV7-2; d_gene: NA; CDR3nt: TGTGCCAGCAGCGTAACTAGGACCTACAATGAGCAGTTCTTC; CDR3aa: CASSVTRTYNEQFF
len: 13; abundance: few; j_gene: TRBJ2-3; v_gene: TRBV24-1; d_gene: NA; CDR3nt: TGTGCCACCAGTGGAGGTCGCACAGATACGCAGTATTTT; CDR3aa: CATSGGRTDTQYF
len: 14; abundance: few; j_gene: TRBJ2-7; v_gene: TRBV28; d_gene: TRBD2; CDR3nt: TGTGCCAGCAGTTCAGGGACTAAGTTCTACGAGCAGTACTTC; CDR3aa: CASSSGTKFYEQYF
len: 13; abundance: many; j_gene: TRBJ2-1; v_gene: TRBV12-3/TRBV12-4; d_gene: NA; CDR3nt: TGTGCCAGCAGTAGGGACGGTTACAATGAGCAGTTCTTC; CDR3aa: CASSRDGYNEQFF
len: 12; abundance: many; j_gene: TRBJ2-5; v_gene: TRBV29-1; d_gene: NA; CDR3nt: TGCAGCGTTTCCGGACAAGAAGAGACCCAGTACTTC; CDR3aa: CSVSGQEETQYF
len: 14; abundance: NA; j_gene: TRBJ2-4; v_gene: TRBV29-1; d_gene: NA; CDR3nt: TGCAGCGTCTTAGCCGGGGCAGACAAAAACATTCAGTACTTC; CDR3aa: CSVLAGADKNIQYF
len: 14; abundance: NA; j_gene: TRBJ2-3; v_gene: TRBV18; d_gene: NA; CDR3nt: TGTGCCAGCTCACCGCTGGGGTTGTACGATACGCAGTATTTT; CDR3aa: CASSPLGLYDTQYF
len: 15; abundance: many; j_gene: TRBJ2-7; v_gene: TRBV4-2; d_gene: TRBD1; CDR3nt: TGTGCCAGCAGCCAAGATCGGGACAGAAACTACGAGCAGTACTTC; CDR3aa: CASSQDRDRNYEQYF
len: 14; abundance: many; j_gene: TRBJ2-7; v_gene: TRBV20-1; d_gene: TRBD1; CDR3nt: TGCAGTGCGCAGGGGGCCGACGTAACCTACGAGCAGTACTTC; CDR3aa: CSAQGADVTYEQYF
len: 14; abundance: few; j_gene: TRBJ2-7; v_gene: TRBV18; d_gene: NA; CDR3nt: TGTGCCAGCTCCCAGGGGCCCAGCTCCTACGAGCAGTACTTC; CDR3aa: CASSQGPSSYEQYF
len: 17; abundance: NA; j_gene: TRBJ2-1; v_gene: TRBV7-3; d_gene: TRBD2; CDR3nt: TGTGCCAGCAGCCCGTGGGGGCGGGGGGAGTCCTACAATGAGCAGTTCTTC; CDR3aa: CASSPWGRGESYNEQFF
len: 17; abundance: many; j_gene: TRBJ2-5; v_gene: TRBV29-1; d_gene: TRBD1; CDR3nt: TGCAGCGTTGAAGGGGGACAGGGTAATAGGTACCAAGAGACCCAGTACTTC; CDR3aa: CSVEGGQGNRYQETQYF
len: 13; abundance: many; j_gene: TRBJ1-1; v_gene: TRBV5-1; d_gene: NA; CDR3nt: TGCGCCAGCAGCTTTGCGGTGAACACTGAAGCTTTCTTT; CDR3aa: CASSFAVNTEAFF
len: 13; abundance: few; j_gene: TRBJ1-2; v_gene: TRBV29-1; d_gene: NA; CDR3nt: TGCAGCGTGGGCCAGGTTGTCGGGTATGGCTACACCTTC; CDR3aa: CSVGQVVGYGYTF
len: 13; abundance: many; j_gene: TRBJ2-2; v_gene: TRBV20-1; d_gene: NA; CDR3nt: TGCAGTGCTAAGGGGCGAAACACCGGGGAGCTGTTTTTT; CDR3aa: CSAKGRNTGELFF
len: 20; abundance: many; j_gene: TRBJ2-1; v_gene: TRBV24-1; d_gene: NA; CDR3nt: TGTGCCACCAGTGACCCTTCCCTAGGGGACCCAGGGGATGCTTACAATGAGCAGTTCTTC; CDR3aa: CATSDPSLGDPGDAYNEQFF
len: 18; abundance: NA; j_gene: TRBJ2-1; v_gene: TRBV20-1; d_gene: TRBD2; CDR3nt: TGCAGTGCTAGGTTTCCTGGACTAGCGGGGCTATCCTACAATGAGCAGTTCTTC; CDR3aa: CSARFPGLAGLSYNEQFF
len: 15; abundance: many; j_gene: TRBJ2-1; v_gene: TRBV29-1; d_gene: NA; CDR3nt: TGCAGCGTTGAAGAGCCAGGTCCGATCTACAATGAGCAGTTCTTC; CDR3aa: CSVEEPGPIYNEQFF
len: 14; abundance: NA; j_gene: TRBJ2-7; v_gene: TRBV9; d_gene: TRBD2; CDR3nt: TGTGCCAGCAGCGCGGGGTCTAGCGGCTACGAGCAGTACTTC; CDR3aa: CASSAGSSGYEQYF
len: 13; abundance: NA; j_gene: TRBJ2-1; v_gene: TRBV12-3/TRBV12-4; d_gene: NA; CDR3nt: TGTGCCAGCAGTTTGCAAGGGGAACTGGAGCAGTTCTTC; CDR3aa: CASSLQGELEQFF
len: 11; abundance: NA; j_gene: TRBJ1-5; v_gene: TRBV29-1; d_gene: NA; CDR3nt: TGCAGCGTTGAAGAAGGTGGGACCCAGCATTTT; CDR3aa: CSVEEGGTQHF
len: 16; abundance: NA; j_gene: TRBJ2-1; v_gene: TRBV7-9; d_gene: NA; CDR3nt: TGTGCCAGCAGCTTAATCGTGGCCGACCAGACCAATGAGCAGTTCTTC; CDR3aa: CASSLIVADQTNEQFF
len: 16; abundance: NA; j_gene: TRBJ1-6; v_gene: TRBV5-4; d_gene: TRBD1; CDR3nt: TGTGCCAGCAGCCGGGACAGGGGGCGTTATAATTCACCCCTCCACTTT; CDR3aa: CASSRDRGRYNSPLHF
len: 16; abundance: NA; j_gene: TRBJ2-2; v_gene: TRBV12-5; d_gene: TRBD2; CDR3nt: TGTGCTAGTGGCTTCCTAGCGGGAGAGGAAACCGGGGAGCTGTTTTTT; CDR3aa: CASGFLAGEETGELFF
len: 13; abundance: few; j_gene: TRBJ1-2; v_gene: TRBV25-1; d_gene: NA; CDR3nt: TGTGCCAGCAGTGTCGGACAGAACTATGGCTACACCTTC; CDR3aa: CASSVGQNYGYTF
len: 15; abundance: few; j_gene: TRBJ2-1; v_gene: TRBV15; d_gene: TRBD2; CDR3nt: TGTGCCACCAGCCTAACGACTAGCGGTTACAATGAGCAGTTCTTC; CDR3aa: CATSLTTSGYNEQFF
len: 17; abundance: many; j_gene: TRBJ1-4; v_gene: TRBV19; d_gene: NA; CDR3nt: TGTGCCAGTAGTATAAGAGGACCGCTGACAACTAATGAAAAACTGTTTTTT; CDR3aa: CASSIRGPLTTNEKLFF
len: 15; abundance: NA; j_gene: TRBJ1-5; v_gene: TRBV5-5; d_gene: NA; CDR3nt: TGTGCCAGCAGCTTGCGGGGGGGCCCCTATCAGCCCCAGCATTTT; CDR3aa: CASSLRGGPYQPQHF
len: 12; abundance: NA; j_gene: TRBJ2-1; v_gene: TRBV7-3; d_gene: NA; CDR3nt: TGTGCCAGCAGCTTATCTCCAAATGAGCAGTTCTTC; CDR3aa: CASSLSPNEQFF
len: 15; abundance: NA; j_gene: TRBJ2-7; v_gene: TRBV29-1; d_gene: TRBD2; CDR3nt: TGCAGCGTTGCACCGGGACTAGGCCCGTCCTACGAGCAGTACTTC; CDR3aa: CSVAPGLGPSYEQYF
len: 13; abundance: many; j_gene: TRBJ2-1; v_gene: TRBV12-3/TRBV12-4; d_gene: NA; CDR3nt: TGTGCCAGCAGCTTGGGGCATAGGGATGAGCAGTTCTTC; CDR3aa: CASSLGHRDEQFF